This T cell receptor (beta chain) was captured in a study of response to subunit inactivated influenza vaccine. Findings of the study overall: It was the authors' suggestion that each seasonal influenza vaccination recruits few new T cells.

This clonotype showed up many times. Antigen specificity is unknown. TCRdb reprocessed the RT-PCR reads via MiXCR and lists one record per CDR3 protein. This sample has more than 200,000 distinct CDR3 sequences, with 9% to 15% found just once. With 7 bases clipped from V and 3 bases from J, the junction kept 11 bases outside the gene matches. Germline V gene sequence: CDR1 SQVTM, CDR2 ANQGSEA. The CDR3 covers 14 residues. Material: non-naive T cells sorted from PBMCs, obtained 14 to 15 days before vaccination. V gene TRBV29-1 combines with J gene TRBJ2-7, with 8 bases fitting TRBD1. This sequence was found in a man aged 50 to 59 who received an inactivated influenza vaccine. The CDR3 DNA is TGCAGCGCCATGCGACAGGGGAATATCTACGAGCAGTACTTC. Amino acid sequence: CSAMRQGNIYEQYF.